The source of this T cell receptor (beta chain) is a study of cytomegalovirus exposure and HLA in healthy donors (dated by TCRdb to about 2017). Regarding the complete study: An earlier analysis of several hundred of the donors reported roughly 270 Gb of sequence data and roughly 100 million unique TCR beta sequences from about 179 million T cells. Donor age, sex, ethnicity and CMV serostatus were collected together with the repertoire data. Every discovery cohort repertoire had been produced on one sequencing platform. A later genetic analysis took genome-wide SNP genotypes for about 65% of the 666 donors and used that subset as a discovery cohort. In a later analysis, previously published TCR beta repertoires from about 670 donors were re-analyzed and high-resolution HLA genotyping was added so that TCR occurrence patterns could be studied. High-throughput TCR immunosequencing, statistical association of individual TCRs with disease status, and machine learning were combined to predict cytomegalovirus infection status. The genetic ancestry cluster associated with self-reported Caucasian donors included roughly four fifths of the 300 to 400 genotyped donors. Roughly 300 gigabases of sequencing data and tens of millions of unique TCR sequences were included in an early release covering roughly 700 HLA-typed donors. HLA typing covered class I and class II loci at four-digit resolution. The study profiled the T cell repertoires of 500 to 800 subjects by immunosequencing and related them to cytomegalovirus serostatus. A separate validation cohort of approximately 120 different subjects was used in addition to the roughly 620-subject first cohort. To decide whether each TCR beta V gene segment behaved as functional or pseudogenic, an earlier analysis of some 600 of the donors relied on high-throughput TCR beta sequencing. A handful of DR-DQ haplotypes were handled as single units for association and clustering because linkage in the cohort was strong. The study aimed to test whether cataloging public T cell receptors could reveal signatures of past pathogen exposure. In the later analysis, no new phenotypic data were used to find candidate immune exposures; instead, reliance was placed on TCR beta sequences and their occurrence across donors. Among some 410 genotyped donors of the cohort, an average of around 240,000 unique TCR beta nucleotide sequences was sequenced per donor, of which 15% to 20% were non-productive. The number of typed donors differed by locus: roughly 629-640 for A, B, C, DRB1 and DQB1; 500 to 550 for DQA1; some 590 for DPA1; and around 450 for DPB1. Paper-wide results and their limitations: An association between a missense DCLRE1C variant and V-gene and J-gene trimming of TCR beta chains was found in a later genetic analysis and replicated in an independent cohort. According to a later analysis, most CMV-associated TCR beta chains appeared to be HLA-restricted, and the HLA associations seemed to be driven largely by CMV exposure. Immune exposure information for the cohort was limited to CMV serostatus. Because the 87-base-pair reads could not distinguish some IMGT-functional V segments, including TRBV6-2 and TRBV6-3, those segments were excluded. In this cohort, only TCR beta chains were sequenced, and detectable features were limited by the absence of alpha or paired-chain data. Across donors, most TCR sequences were observed very rarely, whereas some public TCRs were present in many individuals. A cluster of highly shared sequence variants was judged likely to be a technical artifact of the sequencing pipeline. In vitro tests confirmed that a few of the cytomegalovirus-associated TCR beta chains recognize cytomegalovirus antigens. Several of the top co-occurrence clusters appeared to be linked to parvovirus B19, influenza, CMV and Epstein-Barr virus, according to a later analysis. The earlier analysis of some 540 of the donors excluded roughly 17 rarely observed V segments, including chromosome 9 orphons, because counts were too low. In a later genetic analysis, fewer N-insertions in productive TCRs were reported among donors in an Asian-associated ancestry cluster than the approximately 670-donor mean. At a false discovery rate of 0.05, a later analysis linked approximately 18,000 TCR beta sequences to specific HLA alleles. In an earlier analysis of 587 of the donors, most TCR beta V segments appeared in productive rearrangements about 87% or about 30% of the time, broadly matching IMGT annotations. In a later analysis, TCR association rates were found to vary across HLA loci, with the most associated TCRs seen for DRB1 alleles and the fewest for HLA-C alleles. A further reported finding was that TCR beta sequences accurately predicted the HLA-A and HLA-B alleles for most subjects in the first cohort. It was suggested by the authors that the approach could potentially be generalized to other disease states and immunological phenotypes. A total of 150 to 200 TCR beta chains were listed by the study as associated with cytomegalovirus. Correlated functional status among segregating V segments might reflect linkage disequilibrium, but an unknown experimental factor could not be ruled out. The classifier was reported to diagnose cytomegalovirus status with high specificity and sensitivity in both the original cohort and the validation cohort. Strong co-occurrence of HLA alleles, especially DR and DQ, made assigning TCR associations to individual alleles difficult. In a later analysis, HLA-associated TCR beta chains showed more clonal expansion and lower generation probabilities than non-associated chains that were equally common. Because HLA typing was missing for some donors at each locus, association tests included only the typed subset. Roughly uniform sequencing depth across donors was assumed in presence/absence analyses, although this assumption may not hold.

The CDR3 contains 15 residues, cysteine and phenylalanine counted. The retained sequence is limited to the CDR3, 45 bases, with the frame set at the first base. Unmatched junction bases come to 11, with V trimmed by 7 bases and J by 3 bases. The germline V gene (reference sequence) gives CDR1 as MNHEY and CDR2 as SMNVEV. The cohort comprised some 730 healthy bone marrow donors. At the time of sampling, all cohort members were nominally healthy, though unrecorded immune exposures were likely present. The donor tested CMV seropositive, placing the donor among the 290 or so seropositive members of the cohort. A peripheral blood sample was collected from each donor, and TCR beta sequencing was performed on peripheral blood mononuclear cells. The Qiagen DNeasy Blood Extraction Kit was used to extract genomic DNA from the blood cell samples. This clone was counted a few times. The antigen this receptor binds is unknown. Nothing much larger sits one base from this clone, and base qualities are not available.

Library prep was done by the immunoSEQ multiplex PCR assay. For the multiplex PCR, a mixture combining 60 forward primers for TCR Vbeta segments and 13 reverse primers for TCR Jbeta segments was used. The CDR3 region of rearranged TCR beta genes was amplified from genomic DNA with a multiplex PCR assay. The Illumina HiSeq System was used to sequence the amplified TCR beta libraries as 87-base-pair reads. In the source study's methods: In a later analysis, some 80 million unique TCR beta chains were counted across the approximately 640 repertoires, and roughly 9.9 million of these chains were shared by at least two donors. Raw reads were error-corrected and collapsed into unique sequences with a nearest-neighbor algorithm that merged closely related sequences to remove PCR and sequencing errors. To assign V, D and J gene segments, CDR3 sequences were aligned to IMGT reference sequences. Each retained sequence needed at least a six-nucleotide match to both a V gene segment and a J gene segment. Rearrangements were called productive when the CDR3 lacked stop codons and stayed in frame with V and J; all others were non-productive. Following IMGT convention, CDR3 was defined as the stretch from the second conserved V-encoded cysteine to the conserved J-encoded phenylalanine. The earlier analysis of 500 to 750 of the donors excluded any sequence lacking an unambiguous match to a single V gene segment. An earlier analysis of roughly 590 of the donors called V segments functional above 56.7% productive rearrangements and segregating when the between-donor standard deviation exceeded 5%. A statistical classification framework was developed to diagnose cytomegalovirus status using the catalog of TCR beta chain sequences. V and J gene assignment, in a later analysis, came from comparing TCR nucleotide sequences with IMGT/GENE-DB human TR gene sequences. A later analysis assigned CDR3 sequences and most-parsimonious VDJ recombination scenarios with the TCRdist pipeline. A later analysis defined each TCR beta chain by its CDR3 amino acid sequence plus V-gene family, and excluded reads lacking a unique V-gene family. A later analysis removed roughly 590 highly shared, low-generation-probability nucleotide sequences to deal with suspected cross-contamination and a sequencing artifact. A later analysis calculated a clonal expansion index for each public chain from normalized within-repertoire ranks of inferred template counts. In a later analysis, generation probabilities were computed using a VDJ recombination model fitted to out-of-frame rearrangements, and the results were checked against IGoR. A later analysis scored TCR-TCR, TCR-HLA and TCR-CMV co-occurrence with hypergeometric tests, applying a repertoire-size bias correction to TCR pairs. A later analysis estimated false discovery rates by permuting HLA or CMV assignments 20 times. In a later analysis, co-occurring TCRs were grouped using DBSCAN, with TCRdist sequence similarity added in when clustering inside HLA-allele-positive subsets. Co-occurrence clustering excluded repertoires with fewer than 30,000 or more than 120,000 public chains, plus five with anomalous nucleotide sharing. The clones in this table, taken by TCRdb from immuneACCESS, are in-frame only. Not every clone is retained; where verified, under half of the shortfall comes from an unresolved V gene, and the cause of the rest is unknown. V and J calls and clone size are those listed in that table; D and trimming were worked out from the DNA. Across this sample there are over 75,000 clones, with roughly a tenth seen only once. The ten largest clones add up to 5% to 5.5% of the sample.

Sequencing was performed on PBMCs. This chain is built from TRBV27 and TRBJ2-7; 8 central nucleotides agree with TRBD2. The receptor's source is a man aged 45-60 years in good health and CMV-seropositive. CDR3 reads: CASKREGVQSYEQYF. The DNA sequence is given as TGTGCCAGCAAACGGGAGGGCGTACAGAGCTACGAGCAGTACTTC.